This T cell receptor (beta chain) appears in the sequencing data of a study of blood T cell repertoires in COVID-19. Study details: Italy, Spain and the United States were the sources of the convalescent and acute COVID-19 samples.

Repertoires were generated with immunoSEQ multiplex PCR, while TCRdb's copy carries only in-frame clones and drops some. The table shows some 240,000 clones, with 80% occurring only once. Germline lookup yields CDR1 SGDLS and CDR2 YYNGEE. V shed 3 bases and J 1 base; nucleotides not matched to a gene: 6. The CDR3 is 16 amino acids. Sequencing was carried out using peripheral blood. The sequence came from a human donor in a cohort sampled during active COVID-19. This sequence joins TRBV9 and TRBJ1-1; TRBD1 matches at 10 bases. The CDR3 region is CASSADRGQENTEAFF. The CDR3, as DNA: TGTGCCAGCAGCGCTGACAGGGGGCAAGAGAACACTGAAGCTTTCTTT. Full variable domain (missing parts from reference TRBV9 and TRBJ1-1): DSGVTQTPKHLITATGQRVTLRCSPRSGDLSVYWYQQSLDQGLQFLIQYYNGEERAKGNILERFSAQQFPDLHSELNLSSLELGDSALYFCASSADRGQENTEAFFGQGTRLTVV.